Listed here are 25 T cell receptor beta chains from one sample, sequenced in a study of esophageal squamous cell carcinoma under preoperative chemotherapy. Time point specified: after preoperative PTX-NDP chemotherapy. TCRdb re-derived calls from the PCR reads in MiXCR, one entry per CDR3 protein. The repertoire holds some 18,000 distinct CDR3 sequences, with approximately 44% as singletons. This specimen was taken from a patient given preoperative chemotherapy. The receptors shown here come from a human donor with esophageal squamous cell carcinoma. The donor label of this sample is uncertain.

J is TRBJ2-1 and V is TRBV7-8; TRBD2 matches 12 bases. CDR1 is SGHVS, CDR2 FQNEAQ, per germline. This CDR3 region has 19 residues. The V segment lost 5 bases and the J segment 3 bases; nucleotides outside the gene matches: 14. The CDR3 reads CASSLTSGRPRPDYNEQFF. The DNA of the CDR3 is TGTGCCAGCAGCCTGACTAGCGGGAGACCGCGCCCCGACTACAATGAGCAGTTCTTC. The whole variable domain, filled in from reference TRBV7-8 and TRBJ2-1, reads GAGVSQSPRYKVAKRGQDVALRCDPISGHVSLFWYQQALGQGPEFLTYFQNEAQLDKSGLPSDRFFAERPEGSVSTLKIQRTQQEDSAVYLCASSLTSGRPRPDYNEQFFGPGTRLTVL.

The table lists this clonotype with a few counts. This chain uses TRBV7-2 with TRBJ2-1, with unresolved D. Per the germline V gene, CDR1 is SGHTA and CDR2 is FQGNSA. The CDR3 extends over 13 amino acids. V lost 4 bases and J lost 7, with 11 bases in between. Here the CDR3 reads CASSSWVRNEQFF. The CDR3 DNA reads as TGTGCCAGCAGCTCATGGGTTAGGAATGAGCAGTTCTTC.

For this clonotype: One end of the junction is discordant with germline, which a read error may explain. The chain uses TRBV7-8 and TRBJ2-3, with 8 positions matching TRBD2. The germline gives CDR1 SGHVS, CDR2 FQNEAQ. This CDR3 has 15 residues. CDR3 region: CASSLGAGGTDTQYF. The CDR3, as DNA: TGTGCCAGCAGCTTGGGGGCGGGAGGCACAGATACGCAGTACTTT.

The gene calls are TRBV7-6 and TRBJ2-5, with D uncertain. The J call may be in error: the DNA end matches TRBJ2-1 better. The CDR3 has 12 residues. The V gene's germline CDR1 is SGHVS and CDR2 FNYEAQ. This CDR3 reads CASSSPVGAQFF. In DNA, the CDR3 is TGTGCCAGCAGCTCTCCCGTAGGTGCCCAGTTCTTC.

This clonotype was counted a few times. The CDR3 loop reads CASSLRAELETEQFF. DNA for the CDR3: TGTGCCAGCAGTTTACGGGCGGAGTTGGAAACCGAGCAGTTCTTC. J is TRBJ2-1 and V is TRBV12-3 or TRBV12-4; D ambiguous. Between the trimmed V and J ends, which lost 2 bases and 10 bases, there was a span of 18 bases. The CDR3 is made up of 15 amino acids.

This clonotype was detected many times. This rearrangement joins TRBV11-3 to TRBJ2-1; 7 bases fit TRBD2. CDR1 is SGHNT and CDR2 is YENEEA in the germline V gene. Trimming cost V 1 base and J 5 bases; bases outside gene matches: 8. This CDR3 has 16 amino acids. CDR3 region: CASSLVGGSAHNEQFF. DNA for the CDR3: TGTGCCAGCAGCTTAGTGGGCGGGAGTGCCCACAATGAGCAGTTCTTC.

With respect to this clonotype: One junction end does not reproduce the germline sequence, and a read error may be involved. The J gene is TRBJ2-5, the V gene TRBV7-2; D tentatively fits TRBD1 or TRBD2 (5 bases each). The CDR3 is made up of 17 amino acids. CDR1 and CDR2 from the germline V gene are SGHTA and FQGNSA. The CDR3 coding sequence is TGTGCCAGCAGCGTGGGGGTCGCAGGCCGCGACCAAGACACCCAGTACTTC. This translates into CASSVGVAGRDQDTQYF. The full variable domain, its missing parts supplied by reference TRBV7-2 and TRBJ2-5, is GAGVSQSPSNKVTEKGKDVELRCDPISGHTALYWYRQSLGQGLEFLIYFQGNSAPDKSGLPSDRFSAERTGGSVSTLTIQRTQQEDSAVYLCASSVGVAGRDQDTQYFGPGTRLLVL.

As regards this clonotype: The junction does not match germline at one end; this may be a read error. The V and J genes are TRBV5-5 and TRBJ2-4; 9 nucleotides agree with TRBD2. This CDR3 region has 15 residues. Germline V gene lookup returns CDR1 SGHKS and CDR2 YYEKEE (reference sequence). The CDR3 DNA sequence: TGTGGCAGCGGCTTGGGGGGGACTAGCAAAGACACGCAGTATTTC. This codes for CGSGLGGTSKDTQYF. The full variable domain, in which reference TRBV5-5 and TRBJ2-4 provide the parts outside the CDR3, is DAGVTQSPTHLIKTRGQQVTLRCSPISGHKSVSWYQQVLGQGPQFIFQYYEKEERGRGNFPDRFSARQFPNYSSELNVNALLLGDSALYLCGSGLGGTSKDTQYFGAGTRLSVL.

By share, this clonotype ranks as large. The J gene is TRBJ2-5, the V gene TRBV7-2, with 8 bases lining up with TRBD1. The J call is uncertain, as TRBJ2-7 better fits the DNA end. Germline loops: CDR1 SGHTA, CDR2 FQGNSA. The CDR3 totals 15 residues. CDR3 sequence: CASSRGTGLVGEQYF. For the CDR3, the DNA is TGTGCCAGCAGCCGAGGGACAGGTTTAGTAGGCGAGCAGTACTTC.

This clonotype was recorded once. The conserved phenylalanine or tryptophan is not found at the CDR3 terminus, so this likely reflects a read error. This CDR3 reads CASSTGLGPETQYS. The CDR3 DNA reads as TGTGCCAGCAGCACTGGTCTGGGGCCAGAGACCCAGTACTCG. This rearrangement joins TRBV7-3 to TRBJ2-5; a weak D match, TRBD1 (5 bases). Trimming left V 5 bases short and J 4 bases short, with 14 bases between. The CDR3 has 14 amino acids. The V gene's germline CDR1 is SGHTA and CDR2 FQGTGA.

In its sample, this clonotype was seen a few times. With a much larger clone just one base away, this may be a read error. The rearrangement joins TRBV27 to TRBJ2-1; D not certain. The CDR3 is 13 residues long. Between the trimmed V and J ends, which lost 7 bases and 10 bases, there was a span of 17 bases. Germline V gives CDR1 MNHEY, CDR2 SMNVEV (reference sequence). The DNA for the CDR3 is TGTGCCAGCATAGACTTTGCCACCTACGAGCAGTTCTTC. Its translation is CASIDFATYEQFF.

By proportion, this clonotype is medium-sized (0.01 to 0.1%). The gene calls are TRBV7-7 and TRBJ2-1, with TRBD2 matching over 9 bases. This CDR3 has 15 amino acids. J gave up 5 bases and V 1 base, and 3 bases lay outside the gene matches. Germline assignment: CDR1 SSHAT and CDR2 FNYEAQ (reference sequence). The CDR3 DNA reads as TGTGCCAGCAGCTTAGAAGCTAGCGGGAACAATGAGCAGTTCTTC. It yields the protein CASSLEASGNNEQFF.

Details on this clonotype: This likely comes from a read error, as the CDR3 has no conserved phenylalanine or tryptophan at its end. Because the CDR3's place on the DNA is in doubt, the DNA is left out and the CDR3 is given as listed by TCRdb. The chain carries TRBV7-2 and TRBJ2-5. With termini counted, the CDR3 has 14 amino acids. The germline V gene has CDR1 SGHTA and CDR2 FQGNSA. The CDR3 spells CASGLVRGLETQFL.

By proportion, this clonotype is medium-sized (0.01 to 0.1%). This rearrangement joins TRBV7-2 to TRBJ2-3; 12 nucleotides match TRBD2. The germline V gene encodes CDR1 SGHTA and CDR2 FQGNSA. The J segment lost 3 bases and the V segment lost 4 bases, leaving 5 bases of the junction unmatched. The CDR3 totals 16 residues. The CDR3 here is CASSSSGRAWTDTQYF. The CDR3 DNA is TGTGCCAGCAGCTCTAGCGGGAGGGCCTGGACAGATACGCAGTATTTT.

At least ten counts were recorded for this clonotype. The rearrangement uses TRBV27 and TRBJ2-1; D call uncertain. The CDR3 has 13 residues. Germline CDR1 MNHEY, CDR2 SMNVEV (reference sequence). The germline V and J ends were trimmed by 10 bases and 7 bases, with 17 bases remaining between them. CDR3 loop: CATWAPLGNEQFF. The CDR3 DNA sequence: TGTGCCACCTGGGCCCCCCTTGGGAATGAGCAGTTCTTC.

This clonotype was counted ten times or more. The chain joins TRBV6-2 or TRBV6-3 to TRBJ2-3; possibly TRBD2 for D (5 bases). CDR3 length: 13 residues. The germline V gene encodes CDR1 MNHEY and CDR2 SVGEGT. Trimming took off 4 bases at V and 10 bases at J, with 15 bases between the two ends. CDR3 amino acids: CASSSFGVSAQYF. CDR3 DNA: TGTGCCAGCAGTTCTTTCGGGGTCAGTGCGCAGTATTTT.

Ten or more counts support this clonotype. The chain combines TRBV7-2 with TRBJ2-1; 11 bases fit TRBD2. This CDR3 contains 13 residues. Trimming removed 8 bases from V and 9 bases from J; junction bases left unmatched: 6. Germline CDR1 SGHTA, CDR2 FQGNSA. The DNA of the CDR3 is TGTGCCAGCCTTCTAGCGGGAGGAGGTGAGCAGTTCTTC. It encodes CASLLAGGGEQFF.

This clonotype was picked up many times. The rearrangement joins TRBV6-1 to TRBJ1-2; 7 bases fit TRBD1. CDR1 MNHNS and CDR2 SASEGT come from the germline V gene. This CDR3 has 13 residues. V trimming: 6 bases; J trimming: 8 bases; junction bases outside the gene matches: 9. CDR3 nucleotides: TGTGCCAGCAGCCCACTGACAGGGTCAGGCTACACCTTC. As protein: CASSPLTGSGYTF.

This clonotype was detected ten times or more. V usage is TRBV7-8 and J usage is TRBJ2-5; D is undetermined. The CDR3 runs to 13 residues. V lost 5 bases to trimming and J lost 7 bases, with 14 bases between them. Germline values: CDR1 SGHVS, CDR2 FQNEAQ. This CDR3 reads CASSPRLLGTQYF. CDR3 coding DNA: TGTGCCAGCAGCCCGCGGCTCCTGGGGACCCAGTACTTC.

The chain joins TRBV12-3 or TRBV12-4 to TRBJ2-1, with D hard to call. The J call may be mistaken, given a closer DNA end match to TRBJ2-7. The CDR3 is 11 amino acids. The CDR3 sequence is CASSFHYEQYF. CDR3 bases: TGTGCCAGCAGTTTCCACTACGAGCAGTACTTC.

Worth noting for this clonotype: Germline and junction disagree at one end, which may indicate a read error. This chain connects TRBV12-3 or TRBV12-4 to TRBJ2-5; D possibly uses TRBD1 or TRBD2 (6 bases each). This CDR3 contains 15 residues. CDR3 residues: CATGLGGGDLDTQYF. Here the CDR3 DNA reads TGTGCCACGGGGCTCGGGGGCGGCGACCTAGATACCCAGTACTTT.

This clonotype has more than one count but fewer than ten. The rearrangement joins TRBV5-4 to TRBJ1-1; 8 nucleotides align to TRBD1. The germline CDR1 and CDR2 sequences are SGHNT and YYREEE (reference sequence). The CDR3 has 19 residues. V lost 1 base to trimming and J lost 1 base; unmatched junction nucleotides: 15. The CDR3 sequence is CASSLPNRGRFGGNTEAFF. The CDR3 DNA is TGTGCCAGCAGCTTGCCCAACAGGGGGAGGTTCGGGGGGAACACTGAAGCTTTCTTT.

V and J are TRBV12-3 or TRBV12-4 and TRBJ2-7; D is perhaps TRBD1 (6 bases). V was clipped by 2 bases and J by 3 bases, with 8 bases between them. The CDR3 has 13 residues. CDR3 region: CASSLQGNYEQYF. The CDR3 nucleotides are TGTGCCAGCAGTTTACAGGGGAACTACGAGCAGTACTTC.

This clonotype was recorded a few times. The chain has TRBV12-3 or TRBV12-4 and TRBJ2-1; D might be TRBD1 or TRBD2, each matching 5 bases. The DNA end favors TRBJ2-7, so the J call may be wrong. The CDR3 covers 14 residues. The CDR3, as DNA: TGTGCCAGCAGTCCCCGGGACGCCTTCAATGAGCAGTACTTC. Amino acid sequence: CASSPRDAFNEQYF.

This chain joins TRBV6-2 or TRBV6-3 and TRBJ1-2, with a possible D match to TRBD1 (5 bases). The CDR3 is made up of 13 amino acids. The germline V gene has CDR1 MNHEY and CDR2 SVGEGT. V lost 6 bases to trimming and J lost 11 bases, with 19 bases between them. CDR3 coding DNA: TGTGCCAGCAGCCCAACGGGGGGGAGAGGATACACCTTC. This codes for CASSPTGGRGYTF.